Each of the 25 T cell receptor beta chains below was sequenced from the same sample in a study of blood T cell repertoires in COVID-19. Only in-frame clones appear in the TCRdb table, and some are missing; sequencing was by immunoSEQ multiplex PCR. Among over 100,000 clones listed, about 80% were seen once. The source material was peripheral blood. All receptors come from a man aged 55 to 70 with acute or convalescent COVID-19.

This clone appeared a single time. This chain links TRBV12-3 or TRBV12-4 with TRBJ1-2; D possibly corresponds to TRBD1 (5 bases). The length of the CDR3 is 13 residues. V dropped 5 bases and J dropped 3 bases, with 10 bases sitting between them. The DNA for the CDR3 is TGTGCCAGCAGTGGACAACAGCACTATGGCTACACCTTC. This codes for CASSGQQHYGYTF.

This chain joins TRBV5-1 and TRBJ1-4; D gene unclear. This CDR3 contains 13 residues. CDR1 and CDR2 (germline): SGHRS, YFSETQ. V lost 5 bases and J lost 0, with 5 bases in between. CDR3 coding DNA: TGCGCCAGCAGTCCCGCAACTAATGAAAAACTGTTTTTT. Translated, it gives CASSPATNEKLFF.

The CDR3 spells CASSQSGQGASYEQYV. Written as DNA, the CDR3 is TGCGCCAGCAGTCAATCGGGACAGGGGGCCTCCTACGAGCAGTACGTC. The rearrangement uses TRBV23-1 and TRBJ2-7; 12 nucleotides match TRBD1. TRBV23-1 is sorted into the ORF group, with uncertain function. Trimming at V came to 0 bases and at J to 0 bases, leaving 0 bases not matched to a gene. The CDR3 is 16 amino acids.

In regard to this clone: Distinct nucleotide sequences in the sample also encode this CDR3. This chain joins TRBV5-1 and TRBJ2-2; D gene ambiguous. CDR3 length: 14 residues. The germline gives CDR1 SGHRS, CDR2 YFSETQ. Trimming shortened V by 0 bases and J by 1 base, and 4 bases separated the two germline ends. For the CDR3, the DNA is TGCGCCAGCAGCTTGGGAGGGAACACCGGGGAGCTGTTTTTT. Amino acid sequence: CASSLGGNTGELFF.

The CDR3 is CASKFGGPNTGELFF. CDR3 coding DNA: TGTGCCAGCAAATTCGGAGGTCCGAACACCGGGGAGCTGTTTTTT. The chain carries TRBV5-6 and TRBJ2-2, with a tentative D call TRBD2 (5 bases). V lost 6 bases, J lost 0 bases, and 12 bases lay in between. The germline V gene encodes CDR1 SGHDT and CDR2 YYEEEE. The CDR3 extends over 15 amino acids.

The chain joins TRBV30 to TRBJ1-3; tentative D call: TRBD1 (6 bases). V lost 0 bases to trimming and J lost 2 bases, with 14 bases between them. The CDR3 consists of 16 residues. Germline lookup yields CDR1 GTSNPN and CDR2 SVGIG (reference sequence). The CDR3 spells CAWSVGRGAAGNTIYF. The CDR3 DNA sequence: TGTGCCTGGAGTGTTGGCCGGGGGGCAGCTGGAAACACCATATATTTT.

The rearrangement joins TRBV29-1 to TRBJ2-3, with D unresolved. This CDR3 contains 14 residues. V was pared by 0 bases and J by 0 bases, with 7 bases between. The germline CDR1 and CDR2 sequences are SQVTM and ANQGSEA. CDR3 protein: CSVEESASTDTQYF. CDR3 in DNA: TGCAGCGTTGAAGAGAGCGCTAGCACAGATACGCAGTATTTT.

This clone was recorded a few times. The chain links TRBV5-4 to TRBJ1-1; the D is unclear. Per germline, CDR1 SGHNT and CDR2 YYREEE (reference sequence). The V end was cut by 0 bases, the J end by 1 base, with 4 bases between. This CDR3 is 13 amino acids long. The CDR3 is CASSLEPNTEAFF. The CDR3 DNA reads as TGTGCCAGCAGCTTGGAGCCGAACACTGAAGCTTTCTTT.

CDR3 DNA: TGTGCCAGCAGCGGACAGGGAATGGCTGGAAACACCATATATTTT. This translates into CASSGQGMAGNTIYF. J is TRBJ1-3 and V is TRBV9, with 7 bases identical to TRBD1. Germline-derived CDR1 and CDR2 are SGDLS and YYNGEE. J gave up 2 bases and V 3 bases, and 5 bases lay outside the gene matches. The CDR3 totals 15 residues.

The CDR3 loop is CASRHLNTEAFF. The CDR3, as DNA: TGTGCCAGCCGACACCTGAACACTGAAGCTTTCTTT. The rearrangement links TRBV28 to TRBJ1-1; no clear D gene. This CDR3 is built from 12 residues. Germline assignment: CDR1 MDHEN and CDR2 SYDVKM. The V end lost 8 bases, the J end lost 0 bases, and 7 bases lay between the germline ends.

V and J are TRBV19 and TRBJ1-1; 8 bases are a match to TRBD1. Germline CDR1 reads LNHDA; CDR2 reads SQIVND (reference sequence). V lost 5 bases to trimming and J lost 7 bases; unmatched junction nucleotides: 9. CDR3 length: 14 amino acids. The CDR3 DNA reads as TGTGCCAGTAGTGTGCACAGGGGGTCGGGTGAAGCTTTCTTT. Its protein is CASSVHRGSGEAFF. The full variable domain, completed using reference TRBV19 and TRBJ1-1, is DGGITQSPKYLFRKEGQNVTLSCEQNLNHDAMYWYRQDPGQGLRLIYYSQIVNDFQKGDIAEGYSVSREKKESFPLTVTSAQKNPTAFYLCASSVHRGSGEAFFGQGTRLTVV.

The V call is TRBV18, the J call TRBJ2-7; TRBD2 agrees at 8 bases. J gave up 6 bases and V 3 bases, and 7 bases lay outside the gene matches. The CDR3 has 14 amino acids. The V gene's germline CDR1 is KGHSH and CDR2 LQKENI. The CDR3 bases are TGTGCCAGCTCACCCCTCGGGACTAGTTTCGAGCAGTACGTC. Encoded protein: CASSPLGTSFEQYV.

The chain carries TRBV7-8 and TRBJ1-3, with unresolved D. Trimming pared 3 bases from V and 4 bases from J, leaving 7 bases between. This CDR3 region has 13 residues. CDR1 is SGHVS, CDR2 FQNEAQ, per germline. Here the CDR3 DNA reads TGTGCCAGCAGCTTGGGAGCCGGAAACACCATATATTTT. This sequence encodes CASSLGAGNTIYF.

This chain connects TRBV27 to TRBJ2-4, with D possibly being TRBD1 (6 bases). The germline V gene has CDR1 MNHEY and CDR2 SMNVEV (reference sequence). The CDR3 is 14 residues long. V lost 2 bases and J lost 4, with 9 bases in between. CDR3 protein: CASSLTQGKNIQYF. The CDR3 coding sequence is TGTGCCAGCAGTTTAACTCAGGGGAAAAACATTCAGTACTTC.

The chain links TRBV7-2 to TRBJ2-1; 8 nucleotides match TRBD2. Germline V gene data show CDR1 as SGHTA and CDR2 as FQGNSA. The junction had 9 bases not matched to a gene; V was cut back by 5 bases and J by 3 bases. The CDR3 is made up of 16 amino acids. The chain's CDR3 is CASSGDLAGNYNEQFF. The CDR3 region has the DNA TGTGCCAGCAGCGGCGATCTAGCGGGCAACTACAATGAGCAGTTCTTC.

The chain joins TRBV5-1 to TRBJ2-3; 8 nucleotides align to TRBD1. Germline V CDR1 and CDR2: SGHRS, YFSETQ. J was trimmed by 7 bases and V by 2 bases; bases with no gene match: 9. The CDR3 is 15 amino acids. The CDR3 here is CASSFLDRAYNTQYF. The CDR3 DNA follows: TGCGCCAGCAGCTTTCTGGACAGGGCTTATAATACGCAGTATTTT.

The chain has TRBV2 and TRBJ1-2; D is uncertain. Germline V CDR1 and CDR2: SNHLY, FYNNEI. V shed 8 bases and J shed 1 base, with 17 bases lying between them. The CDR3 contains 15 residues. The CDR3 loop is CASGGVGRGNYGYTF. The CDR3 DNA is TGTGCCAGCGGCGGTGTAGGACGGGGTAACTATGGCTACACCTTC.

This chain joins TRBV6-1 and TRBJ2-7, with 11 bases fitting TRBD1. The CDR3 contains 15 residues. Unmatched junction bases numbered 3, after V lost 1 base and J lost 4 bases. The germline V gene encodes CDR1 MNHNS and CDR2 SASEGT. This CDR3 reads CASSEGDRGWYEQYF. As DNA, the CDR3 is TGTGCCAGCAGTGAAGGGGACAGGGGGTGGTACGAGCAGTACTTC.

The chain has TRBV10-3 and TRBJ2-3; TRBD2 matches 8 bases. Unmatched junction bases numbered 2, after V lost 2 bases and J lost 4 bases. The CDR3 contains 14 residues. Per germline, CDR1 ENHRY and CDR2 SYGVKD. CDR3 sequence reads: CAISEREGSDTQYF. In DNA, the CDR3 is TGTGCCATCAGTGAGCGGGAGGGCTCAGATACGCAGTATTTT.

The chain joins TRBV11-3 to TRBJ2-1, with 8 nucleotides matching TRBD2. The J segment lost 5 bases and the V segment lost 2 bases, leaving 2 bases of the junction unmatched. CDR3 size: 14 residues. Germline CDR1 reads SGHNT; CDR2 reads YENEEA. The CDR3 sequence: CASSLSGLDNEQFF. The CDR3 DNA reads TGTGCCAGCAGCTTATCGGGACTAGACAATGAGCAGTTCTTC.

This rearrangement joins TRBV2 to TRBJ1-4, with D perhaps matching TRBD1 (5 bases). Germline CDR1 reads SNHLY; CDR2 reads FYNNEI. The CDR3 contains 14 residues. V lost 7 bases and J 8 bases, leaving 17 bases between the germline ends. CDR3 sequence reads: CASTNSGSEEKLFF. The DNA for the CDR3 is TGTGCCAGCACCAACTCAGGGTCTGAAGAAAAACTGTTTTTT.

The gene calls are TRBV19 and TRBJ2-5; D may be TRBD1 (6 bases). V shed 2 bases and J shed 2 bases, with 12 bases lying between them. The CDR3 sequence is 15 residues long. CDR1 and CDR2 (germline): LNHDA, SQIVND (reference sequence). CDR3 coding DNA: TGTGCCAGTAGTATAACCCGACAGGAGCAAGAGACCCAGTACTTC. It codes for CASSITRQEQETQYF.

The chain is built from TRBV5-4 and TRBJ2-1, with TRBD2 matching 9 bases. The ends lost 4 bases at V and 8 bases at J; junction bases unmatched: 13. The CDR3 is 16 residues long. Germline CDR1 reads SGHNT; CDR2 reads YYREEE (reference sequence). CDR3 nucleotide sequence: TGTGCCAGCAGCGGCTCCGGGACTAGCAGTCCGCATGAGCAGTTCTTC. Its translation is CASSGSGTSSPHEQFF.

The rearrangement uses TRBV7-6 and TRBJ2-1, with D possibly TRBD2 on 6 matching bases. With 2 bases removed from V and 8 bases from J, the gap between germline ends came to 16 bases. Germline CDR1 is SGHVS and CDR2 is FNYEAQ. This CDR3 is built from 15 residues. CDR3 nucleotides: TGTGCCAGCAGCTTAAGCGGGCAACTGTCTCATGAGCAGTTCTTC. Translated, it gives CASSLSGQLSHEQFF. The full variable domain, completed using reference TRBV7-6 and TRBJ2-1, is GAGVSQSPRYKVTKRGQDVALRCDPISGHVSLYWYRQALGQGPEFLTYFNYEAQQDKSGLPNDRFSAERPEGSISTLTIQRTEQRDSAMYRCASSLSGQLSHEQFFGPGTRLTVL.

The table lists this clone with a count of one. The CDR3 DNA reads TGTGCCAGCAGTGGTGGGGATAGCGGTGGTAATTCACCCCTCCACTTT. Protein product: CASSGGDSGGNSPLHF. V is TRBV14 and J is TRBJ1-6; no reliable D call. The germline V and J ends were trimmed by 6 bases and 6 bases, with 18 bases remaining between them. Germline lookup yields CDR1 SGHDN and CDR2 FVKESK. The CDR3 runs 16 residues.